A single sample gave rise to the 5 T cell receptor beta chains below, sequenced in a study of CD8 T cells in Susac syndrome. The RNA, about 0.45 to 1 ug, was put through reverse transcription using random hexamers. MiXCR was run by TCRdb on the immunoSEQ multiplex PCR reads, yielding one entry per CDR3 protein. The sample includes 100,000 to 150,000 distinct CDR3 sequences, around 94% of them seen just once. What was sequenced was CD4+ T cells from PBMCs. The receptor set was obtained from a human donor in good health.

The chain joins TRBV19 to TRBJ2-7; maybe TRBD2 (5 bases). The germline V and J ends were trimmed by 5 bases and 3 bases, with 11 bases remaining between them. This CDR3 has 13 amino acids. Germline V gene sequence: CDR1 LNHDA, CDR2 SQIVND (reference sequence). The CDR3 DNA reads as TGTGCCAGTAGTCGGAGAGGGAGCTACGAGCAGTACTTC. Its translation: CASSRRGSYEQYF.

The gene calls are TRBV12-5 and TRBJ2-2, with D tentatively TRBD1 (5 bases). Germline CDR1 and CDR2: LGHNT and FRNRAP. V was shortened by 6 bases and J by 1 base, with 12 bases between the two germline ends. This CDR3 is built from 15 residues. This CDR3 is CASGETRVNTGELFF. For the CDR3, the DNA is TGTGCTAGTGGCGAGACCAGGGTGAACACCGGGGAGCTGTTTTTT.

The rearrangement links TRBV7-8 to TRBJ1-2; D might be TRBD1 (6 bases). CDR1 is SGHVS and CDR2 is FQNEAQ in the germline V gene. Trimming pared 5 bases from V and 5 bases from J, leaving 12 bases between. The CDR3 is 13 amino acids. CDR3 protein: CASSPGEVYGYTF. The CDR3, as DNA: TGTGCCAGCAGCCCAGGGGAGGTTTATGGCTACACCTTC.

The J gene is TRBJ2-7, the V gene TRBV5-1; a possible D gene is TRBD1 (5 bases). The CDR3 contains 14 residues. CDR1 SGHRS and CDR2 YFSETQ come from the germline V gene. V lost 4 bases to trimming and J lost 5 bases, with 16 bases between them. DNA for the CDR3: TGCGCCAGCAGCGGTGGTGGGCAGGGTGACGAGCAGTACTTC. It encodes CASSGGGQGDEQYF.

This clonotype was seen once. The chain has TRBV7-2 and TRBJ1-4; 7 bases agree with TRBD1. The CDR3 totals 14 residues. Germline lookup yields CDR1 SGHTA and CDR2 FQGNSA. The trim removed 6 bases at V and 8 bases at J, leaving 9 bases unmatched. The CDR3 sequence is CASSNNRGNEKLFF. For the CDR3, the DNA is TGTGCCAGCAGTAATAACAGGGGAAACGAAAAACTGTTTTTT.